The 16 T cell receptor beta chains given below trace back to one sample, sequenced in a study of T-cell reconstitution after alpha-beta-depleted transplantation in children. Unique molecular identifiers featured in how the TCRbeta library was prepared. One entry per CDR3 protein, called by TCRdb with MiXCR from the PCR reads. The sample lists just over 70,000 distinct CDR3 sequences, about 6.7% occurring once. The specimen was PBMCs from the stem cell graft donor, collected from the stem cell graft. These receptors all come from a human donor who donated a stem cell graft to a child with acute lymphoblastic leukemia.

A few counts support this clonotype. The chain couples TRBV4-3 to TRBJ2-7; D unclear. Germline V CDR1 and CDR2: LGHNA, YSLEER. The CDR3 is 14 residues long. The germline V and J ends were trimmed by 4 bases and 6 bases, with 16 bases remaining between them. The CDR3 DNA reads TGCGCCAGCAGCCCCTCGCCCGACTGGTCCGAGCAGTACTTC. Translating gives CASSPSPDWSEQYF.

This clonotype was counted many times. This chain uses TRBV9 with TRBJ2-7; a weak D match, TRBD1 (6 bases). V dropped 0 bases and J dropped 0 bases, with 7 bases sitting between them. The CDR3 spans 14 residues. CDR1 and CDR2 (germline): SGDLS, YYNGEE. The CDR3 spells CASSVEGDSYEQYF. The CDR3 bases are TGTGCCAGCAGCGTAGAGGGGGACTCCTACGAGCAGTACTTC.

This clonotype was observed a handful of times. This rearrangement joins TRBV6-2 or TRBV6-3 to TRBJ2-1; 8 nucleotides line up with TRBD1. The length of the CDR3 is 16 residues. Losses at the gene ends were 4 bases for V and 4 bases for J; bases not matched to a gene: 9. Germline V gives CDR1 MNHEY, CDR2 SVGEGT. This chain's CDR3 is CASSSLTGDVYNEQFF. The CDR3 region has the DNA TGTGCCAGCAGTTCCCTGACAGGGGATGTGTACAATGAGCAGTTCTTC.

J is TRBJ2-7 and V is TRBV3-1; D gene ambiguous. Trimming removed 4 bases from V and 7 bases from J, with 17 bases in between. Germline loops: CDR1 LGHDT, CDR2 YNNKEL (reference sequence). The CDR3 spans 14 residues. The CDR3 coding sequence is TGTGCCAGCAGCCGCGATTCGAGCATCAGGGAGCAGTACTTC. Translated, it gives CASSRDSSIREQYF.

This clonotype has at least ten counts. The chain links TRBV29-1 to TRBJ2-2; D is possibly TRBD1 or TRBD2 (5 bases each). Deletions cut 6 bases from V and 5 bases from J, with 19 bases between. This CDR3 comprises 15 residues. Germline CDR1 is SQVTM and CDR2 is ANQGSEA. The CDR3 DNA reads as TGCAGCGTCGAAAAGGGACGCCCTGCGACCGGGGAGCTGTTTTTT. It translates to CSVEKGRPATGELFF.

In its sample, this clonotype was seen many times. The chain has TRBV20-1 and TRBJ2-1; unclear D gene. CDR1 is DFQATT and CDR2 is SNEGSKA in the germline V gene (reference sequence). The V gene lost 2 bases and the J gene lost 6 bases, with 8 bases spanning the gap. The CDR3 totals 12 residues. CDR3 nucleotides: TGCAGTGCTAGAAGCCAGTTCAATGAGCAGTTCTTC. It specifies CSARSQFNEQFF.

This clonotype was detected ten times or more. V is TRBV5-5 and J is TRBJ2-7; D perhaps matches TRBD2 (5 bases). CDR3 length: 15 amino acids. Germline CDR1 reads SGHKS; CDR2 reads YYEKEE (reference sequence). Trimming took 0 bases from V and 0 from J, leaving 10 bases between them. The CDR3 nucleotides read TGTGCCAGCAGCTTGGAGACGGGGAGCTCCTACGAGCAGTACTTC. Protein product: CASSLETGSSYEQYF. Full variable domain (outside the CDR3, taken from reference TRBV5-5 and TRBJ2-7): DAGVTQSPTHLIKTRGQQVTLRCSPISGHKSVSWYQQVLGQGPQFIFQYYEKEERGRGNFPDRFSARQFPNYSSELNVNALLLGDSALYLCASSLETGSSYEQYFGPGTRLTVT.

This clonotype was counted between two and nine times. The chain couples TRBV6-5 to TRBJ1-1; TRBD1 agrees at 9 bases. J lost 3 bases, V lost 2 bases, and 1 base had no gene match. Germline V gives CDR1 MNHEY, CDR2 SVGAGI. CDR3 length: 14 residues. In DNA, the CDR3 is TGTGCCAGCAGTTACCGGACAGGGGACACTGAAGCTTTCTTT. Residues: CASSYRTGDTEAFF.

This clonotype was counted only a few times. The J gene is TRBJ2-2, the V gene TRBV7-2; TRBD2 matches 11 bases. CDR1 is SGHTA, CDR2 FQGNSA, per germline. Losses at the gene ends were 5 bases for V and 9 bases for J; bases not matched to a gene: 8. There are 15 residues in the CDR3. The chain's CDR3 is CASSVSGGALWELFF. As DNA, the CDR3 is TGTGCCAGCAGCGTTAGCGGGGGGGCTCTCTGGGAGCTGTTTTTT.

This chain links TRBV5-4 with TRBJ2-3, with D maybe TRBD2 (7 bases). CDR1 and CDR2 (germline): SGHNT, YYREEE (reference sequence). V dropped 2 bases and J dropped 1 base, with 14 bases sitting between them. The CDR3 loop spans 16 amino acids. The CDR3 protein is CASSLGQRGGTDTQYF. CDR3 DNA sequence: TGTGCCAGCAGCTTAGGACAGCGGGGTGGCACAGATACGCAGTATTTT.

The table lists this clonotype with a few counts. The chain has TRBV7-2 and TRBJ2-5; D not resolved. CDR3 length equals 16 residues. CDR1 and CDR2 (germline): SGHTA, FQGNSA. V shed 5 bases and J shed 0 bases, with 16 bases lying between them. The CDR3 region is CASSLLHRPYQETQYF. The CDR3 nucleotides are TGTGCCAGCAGCCTCTTACACCGCCCGTACCAAGAGACCCAGTACTTC.

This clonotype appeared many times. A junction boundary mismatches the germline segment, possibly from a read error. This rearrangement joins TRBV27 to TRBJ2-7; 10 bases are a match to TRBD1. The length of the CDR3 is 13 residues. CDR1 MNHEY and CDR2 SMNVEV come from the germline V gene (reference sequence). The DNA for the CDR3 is TGTGCCAGCAGCCGGGACAGGGGATTTGGGGAGGACTTC. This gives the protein CASSRDRGFGEDF.

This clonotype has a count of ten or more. CDR3 sequence reads: CSVISGGTDTQYF. In nucleotides, the CDR3 is TGCAGTGTGATTAGCGGGGGGACAGATACGCAGTATTTT. The rearrangement links TRBV20-1 to TRBJ2-3, with 10 bases that match TRBD2. V lost 7 bases, J lost 3 bases, and 4 bases stayed unmatched. In germline, CDR1 is DFQATT, CDR2 SNEGSKA (reference sequence). This CDR3 comprises 13 residues.

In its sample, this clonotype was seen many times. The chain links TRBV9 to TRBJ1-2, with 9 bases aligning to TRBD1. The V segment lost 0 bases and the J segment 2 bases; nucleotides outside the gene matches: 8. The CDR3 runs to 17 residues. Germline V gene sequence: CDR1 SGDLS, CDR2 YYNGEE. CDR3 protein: CASSVGLQGASNYGYTF. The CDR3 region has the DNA TGTGCCAGCAGCGTAGGCTTACAGGGGGCGTCAAACTATGGCTACACCTTC.

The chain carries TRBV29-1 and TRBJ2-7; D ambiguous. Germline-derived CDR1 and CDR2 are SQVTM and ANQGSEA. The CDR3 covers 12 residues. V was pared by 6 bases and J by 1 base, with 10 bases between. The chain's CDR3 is CSVFVPSYEQYF. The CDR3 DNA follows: TGCAGCGTGTTTGTTCCTTCCTACGAGCAGTACTTC.

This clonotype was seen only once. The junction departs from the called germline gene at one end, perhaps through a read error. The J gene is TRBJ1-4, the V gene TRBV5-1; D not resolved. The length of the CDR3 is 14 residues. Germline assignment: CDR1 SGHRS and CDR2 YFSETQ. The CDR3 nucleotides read TGCGCCAGCAGCCAACGGAGGAATAATGAAAAATTGTTTTTT. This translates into CASSQRRNNEKLFF.